The T cell receptor (beta chain) described here comes from a study of Graves' ophthalmopathy and Graves' hyperthyroidism. This clonotype was recorded at least ten times. Trimming at V came to 8 bases and at J to 5 bases, leaving 9 bases not matched to a gene. Germline V CDR1 and CDR2: DFQATT, SNEGSKA (reference sequence). The CDR3 runs to 13 residues. Using RNA transcripts, the TCR beta CDR3 regions were amplified. Second-round multiplex PCR came after a first-round RT-PCR that employed HTBI primers. TCRdb ran MiXCR on the multiplex PCR reads and lists one entry per CDR3 protein. The table lists hundreds of thousands of distinct CDR3 sequences, roughly 20% of them singletons.

The chain links TRBV20-1 to TRBJ2-5; the match to TRBD1 covers 9 bases. This clonotype originated in a woman aged 18-30 years with stable Graves' hyperthyroidism. Some clones in this sample may be carry-over from other donors' samples. The sequenced sample consisted of peripheral blood. The CDR3: CSTEGQGFETQYF. The CDR3 DNA sequence: TGCAGTACGGAAGGACAGGGGTTTGAGACCCAGTACTTC.